This is a list of T cell receptor beta chains from one sample in a study of blood T cell repertoires in COVID-19. The data were produced by immunoSEQ multiplex PCR, yet TCRdb's version contains in-frame clones alone and is incomplete. The table lists about 150,000 clones, approximately 88% of them singletons. Sample: peripheral blood. These receptors all stem from a human donor in a cohort sampled during active COVID-19. CDR3s include the opening cysteine and the closing phenylalanine or tryptophan. The order of the fields is J gene, D gene, CDR3 length, clone size, V gene, CDR3 protein, CDR3 DNA. D genes are given only for firm matches. Expanded clones get a size class; other rows say once, few or many, or leave the size out.

j_gene: TRBJ1-1; d_gene: NA; len: 15; abundance: NA; v_gene: TRBV5-1; CDR3aa: CASNVGGHPNTEAFF; CDR3nt: TGCGCCAGCAACGTTGGGGGACACCCAAACACTGAAGCTTTCTTT
j_gene: TRBJ2-2; d_gene: TRBD1; len: 16; abundance: NA; v_gene: TRBV3-1/TRBV3-2; CDR3aa: CASSQGQGALTGELFF; CDR3nt: TGTGCCAGCAGCCAAGGGCAGGGGGCGCTCACCGGGGAGCTGTTTTTT
j_gene: TRBJ2-1; d_gene: TRBD2; len: 15; abundance: NA; v_gene: TRBV11-3; CDR3aa: CASRLNSGSVNEQFF; CDR3nt: TGTGCCAGCAGGTTAAATAGCGGGAGCGTCAATGAGCAGTTCTTC
j_gene: TRBJ2-2; d_gene: NA; len: 14; abundance: NA; v_gene: TRBV11-2; CDR3aa: CASSSLAVTGELFF; CDR3nt: TGTGCCAGCAGCTCCCTAGCCGTCACCGGGGAGCTGTTTTTT
j_gene: TRBJ2-7; d_gene: TRBD2; len: 15; abundance: NA; v_gene: TRBV10-3; CDR3aa: CAISEGLAGALEQYF; CDR3nt: TGTGCCATCAGTGAAGGGCTAGCGGGAGCGTTAGAGCAGTACTTC
j_gene: TRBJ1-3; d_gene: NA; len: 15; abundance: NA; v_gene: TRBV19; CDR3aa: CASRAAGTSGNTIYF; CDR3nt: TGTGCCAGTAGAGCGGCCGGGACATCTGGAAACACCATATATTTT
j_gene: TRBJ2-1; d_gene: NA; len: 15; abundance: NA; v_gene: TRBV29-1; CDR3aa: CSVEIFGQGGDEQFF; CDR3nt: TGCAGCGTTGAGATTTTCGGGCAGGGGGGCGATGAGCAGTTCTTC
j_gene: TRBJ1-1; d_gene: TRBD1; len: 14; abundance: NA; v_gene: TRBV2; CDR3aa: CASSEGQGASEAFF; CDR3nt: TGTGCCAGCAGTGAGGGACAGGGGGCCTCTGAAGCTTTCTTT
j_gene: TRBJ1-4; d_gene: NA; len: 13; abundance: NA; v_gene: TRBV7-9; CDR3aa: CASSLTGREKLFF; CDR3nt: TGTGCCAGCAGCTTAACCGGGAGGGAAAAACTGTTTTTT
j_gene: TRBJ1-6; d_gene: NA; len: 16; abundance: NA; v_gene: TRBV18; CDR3aa: CASSPTRGNMNSPLHF; CDR3nt: TGTGCCAGCTCACCGACCAGAGGGAATATGAATTCACCCCTCCACTTT
j_gene: TRBJ1-3; d_gene: NA; len: 14; abundance: once; v_gene: TRBV28; CDR3aa: CASSPHRAGNTIYF; CDR3nt: TGTGCCAGCAGTCCCCACCGCGCTGGAAACACCATATATTTT
j_gene: TRBJ1-6; d_gene: NA; len: 12; abundance: NA; v_gene: TRBV19; CDR3aa: CASRQINSPLHF; CDR3nt: TGTGCCAGCAGACAGATAAATTCACCCCTCCACTTT
j_gene: TRBJ1-2; d_gene: NA; len: 13; abundance: NA; v_gene: TRBV12-3/TRBV12-4; CDR3aa: CASSLRANYGYTF; CDR3nt: TGTGCCAGCAGTTTACGTGCTAACTATGGCTACACCTTC
j_gene: TRBJ1-4; d_gene: NA; len: 16; abundance: NA; v_gene: TRBV4-3; CDR3aa: CASSQDRAVYNEKLFF; CDR3nt: TGCGCCAGCAGCCAAGATAGAGCGGTCTATAATGAAAAACTGTTTTTT
j_gene: TRBJ1-2; d_gene: NA; len: 15; abundance: few; v_gene: TRBV19; CDR3aa: CASSIIRDFNYGYTF; CDR3nt: TGTGCCAGTAGTATCATTCGGGACTTCAACTATGGCTACACCTTC
j_gene: TRBJ2-2; d_gene: NA; len: 16; abundance: NA; v_gene: TRBV5-1; CDR3aa: CASSLATGRGTGELFF; CDR3nt: TGCGCCAGCAGCTTGGCAACGGGGAGAGGGACCGGGGAGCTGTTTTTT
j_gene: TRBJ2-1; d_gene: NA; len: 16; abundance: NA; v_gene: TRBV28; CDR3aa: CASSPAGRSSYNEQFF; CDR3nt: TGTGCCAGCAGCCCCGCGGGACGGAGCTCCTACAATGAGCAGTTCTTC
j_gene: TRBJ1-3; d_gene: NA; len: 13; abundance: NA; v_gene: TRBV30; CDR3aa: CAWRWGVGNTIYF; CDR3nt: TGTGCCTGGAGATGGGGGGTTGGAAACACCATATATTTT
j_gene: TRBJ1-2; d_gene: TRBD1; len: 13; abundance: NA; v_gene: TRBV5-1; CDR3aa: CASSLQGAGGYTF; CDR3nt: TGCGCCAGCAGCTTACAGGGGGCTGGTGGCTACACCTTC
j_gene: TRBJ2-7; d_gene: NA; len: 13; abundance: NA; v_gene: TRBV7-2; CDR3aa: CASSWQGPYEQYF; CDR3nt: TGTGCCAGCAGCTGGCAGGGCCCCTACGAGCAGTACTTC
j_gene: TRBJ1-2; d_gene: NA; len: 13; abundance: NA; v_gene: TRBV28; CDR3aa: CASSWTLRYGYTF; CDR3nt: TGTGCCAGCAGTTGGACACTCCGCTATGGCTACACCTTC
j_gene: TRBJ2-5; d_gene: TRBD2; len: 16; abundance: NA; v_gene: TRBV7-6; CDR3aa: CASSPRLAGGQETQYF; CDR3nt: TGTGCCAGCAGCCCCCGTCTAGCGGGGGGCCAAGAGACCCAGTACTTC
j_gene: TRBJ2-7; d_gene: NA; len: 11; abundance: NA; v_gene: TRBV5-1; CDR3aa: CASSRGYEQYF; CDR3nt: TGCGCCAGCAGCCGGGGATACGAGCAGTACTTC
j_gene: TRBJ2-3; d_gene: TRBD2; len: 15; abundance: NA; v_gene: TRBV7-9; CDR3aa: CASSLWGGGGDTQYF; CDR3nt: TGTGCCAGCAGCTTATGGGGTGGCGGGGGAGATACGCAGTATTTT
j_gene: TRBJ2-7; d_gene: TRBD2; len: 15; abundance: NA; v_gene: TRBV9; CDR3aa: CASSVTSGGPYEQYF; CDR3nt: TGTGCCAGCAGCGTGACTAGCGGGGGGCCCTACGAGCAGTACTTC
j_gene: TRBJ1-5; d_gene: TRBD1; len: 19; abundance: NA; v_gene: TRBV20-1; CDR3aa: CSASSVFSKGRGDNQPQHF; CDR3nt: TGCAGTGCTAGTTCGGTCTTTTCTAAGGGCAGGGGGGACAATCAGCCCCAGCATTTT
j_gene: TRBJ2-7; d_gene: NA; len: 14; abundance: NA; v_gene: TRBV27; CDR3aa: CASSIAGPSYEQYF; CDR3nt: TGTGCCAGCAGTATTGCTGGGCCCTCCTACGAGCAGTACTTC
j_gene: TRBJ2-7; d_gene: TRBD2; len: 14; abundance: NA; v_gene: TRBV9; CDR3aa: CASSSGTSRHEQYF; CDR3nt: TGTGCCAGCAGCTCTGGGACTAGTCGCCACGAGCAGTACTTC
j_gene: TRBJ2-1; d_gene: NA; len: 16; abundance: NA; v_gene: TRBV4-1; CDR3aa: CASSQDGPKLYNEQFF; CDR3nt: TGCGCCAGCAGCCAAGACGGTCCTAAACTTTACAATGAGCAGTTCTTC
j_gene: TRBJ1-6; d_gene: TRBD1; len: 16; abundance: NA; v_gene: TRBV19; CDR3aa: CASSIDRGQTNSPLHF; CDR3nt: TGTGCCAGTAGTATAGATCGGGGACAGACCAATTCACCCCTCCACTTT
j_gene: TRBJ1-2; d_gene: NA; len: 13; abundance: once; v_gene: TRBV5-6; CDR3aa: CASSLSPNYGYTF; CDR3nt: TGTGCCAGCAGCTTGAGCCCTAACTATGGCTACACCTTC
j_gene: TRBJ2-3; d_gene: TRBD1; len: 15; abundance: NA; v_gene: TRBV12-5; CDR3aa: CASGSADRGPDTQYF; CDR3nt: TGTGCTAGTGGTTCCGCGGACAGGGGTCCAGATACGCAGTATTTT
j_gene: TRBJ2-1; d_gene: NA; len: 15; abundance: NA; v_gene: TRBV5-1; CDR3aa: CASSLGGKTYNEQFF; CDR3nt: TGCGCCAGCAGCTTGGGCGGGAAAACCTACAATGAGCAGTTCTTC
j_gene: TRBJ2-2; d_gene: TRBD2; len: 16; abundance: NA; v_gene: TRBV7-2; CDR3aa: CASSWTSGGAPGELFF; CDR3nt: TGTGCCAGCAGCTGGACTAGCGGGGGGGCTCCCGGGGAGCTGTTTTTT
j_gene: TRBJ1-2; d_gene: TRBD1; len: 15; abundance: NA; v_gene: TRBV19; CDR3aa: CASSINRQGASGYTF; CDR3nt: TGTGCCAGTAGTATTAATCGACAGGGGGCAAGTGGCTACACCTTC
j_gene: TRBJ1-2; d_gene: NA; len: 13; abundance: NA; v_gene: TRBV9; CDR3aa: CASSDTGNYGYTF; CDR3nt: TGTGCCAGCAGTGACACAGGCAACTATGGCTACACCTTC
j_gene: TRBJ2-1; d_gene: NA; len: 13; abundance: NA; v_gene: TRBV28; CDR3aa: CASSSAGRNEQFF; CDR3nt: TGTGCCAGCAGCTCCGCTGGGAGAAATGAGCAGTTCTTC
j_gene: TRBJ2-7; d_gene: NA; len: 15; abundance: NA; v_gene: TRBV19; CDR3aa: CASSIGGLGSYEQYF; CDR3nt: TGTGCCAGTAGTATAGGGGGACTCGGTTCCTACGAGCAGTACTTC
j_gene: TRBJ2-7; d_gene: NA; len: 13; abundance: few; v_gene: TRBV6-6; CDR3aa: CASRPQGSYEQYF; CDR3nt: TGTGCCAGCAGACCCCAGGGATCCTACGAGCAGTACTTC
j_gene: TRBJ1-2; d_gene: NA; len: 14; abundance: NA; v_gene: TRBV5-4; CDR3aa: CASSPYRANYGYTF; CDR3nt: TGTGCCAGCAGCCCGTACAGGGCGAACTATGGCTACACCTTC
j_gene: TRBJ2-7; d_gene: NA; len: 14; abundance: NA; v_gene: TRBV27; CDR3aa: CASSKAGLSYEQYF; CDR3nt: TGTGCCAGCAGTAAAGCGGGCCTCTCCTACGAGCAGTACTTC
j_gene: TRBJ2-1; d_gene: TRBD2; len: 16; abundance: NA; v_gene: TRBV4-2; CDR3aa: CASSHAGTSLYNEQFF; CDR3nt: TGTGCCAGCAGCCACGCCGGGACTAGCCTGTACAATGAGCAGTTCTTC